This T cell receptor beta chain was recovered during a study of patients and donors after allogeneic stem cell transplantation. TCRdb itself ran the RT-PCR reads through MiXCR, one entry per CDR3 protein. The table lists about a million distinct CDR3 sequences, about a sixth of them singletons. This clonotype was detected ten times or more. CDR1 and CDR2 (germline): MNHEY, SMNVEV (reference sequence). The CDR3 runs 15 residues. The V and J ends lost 3 bases and 8 bases, in that order; junction bases with no gene match: 6. This receptor was obtained from a human donor who was either an allogeneic HSCT recipient or a stem cell or donor lymphocyte infusion donor (not recorded which). It is not recorded whose cells these are; they may come from a transplant donor. What was sequenced was blood, either unsorted or a sorted T cell fraction (not recorded which). This chain connects TRBV27 to TRBJ2-1, with 11 bases that match TRBD2. CDR3 DNA: TGTGCCAGCAGTTTCGGAACTAGCGGGGGCTATGAGCAGTTCTTC. This gives the protein CASSFGTSGGYEQFF.